The source of this TCR beta chain is a study of blood T cell repertoires in COVID-19. For the study at large: COVID-19 samples, acute and convalescent, were from the United States, Italy and Spain. T cells, B-cell-depleted T cells, or PBMCs provided the cDNA or gDNA that served as material.

Followed longitudinally, the Seattle patients had been enrolled during active infection. In the original analysis: Using reference gene primer amplification, nucleated cell counts were estimated. Sequencing used immunoSEQ multiplex PCR; TCRdb keeps in-frame clones, though not all of them. V and J calls and clone size follow that table, whereas D and trimming were derived from the DNA. The top ten hold around 2.3% of the sample, which has 250,000 or so clones, nearly 90% seen once. CDR1 LGHNA and CDR2 YSLEER come from the germline V gene. The CDR3 is 17 amino acids. V lost 4 bases to trimming and J lost 6 bases; unmatched junction nucleotides: 7.

The rearrangement uses TRBV4-3 and TRBJ2-1, with TRBD2 identical over 15 bases. The material sequenced was peripheral blood. This receptor was identified in a woman between 55 and 75 years old with COVID-19, enrolled during active disease. The CDR3 nucleotides read TGCGCCAGCAGCCGCGGACTAGCGGGGGGGGCAGGCAATGAGCAGTTCTTC. It specifies CASSRGLAGGAGNEQFF.